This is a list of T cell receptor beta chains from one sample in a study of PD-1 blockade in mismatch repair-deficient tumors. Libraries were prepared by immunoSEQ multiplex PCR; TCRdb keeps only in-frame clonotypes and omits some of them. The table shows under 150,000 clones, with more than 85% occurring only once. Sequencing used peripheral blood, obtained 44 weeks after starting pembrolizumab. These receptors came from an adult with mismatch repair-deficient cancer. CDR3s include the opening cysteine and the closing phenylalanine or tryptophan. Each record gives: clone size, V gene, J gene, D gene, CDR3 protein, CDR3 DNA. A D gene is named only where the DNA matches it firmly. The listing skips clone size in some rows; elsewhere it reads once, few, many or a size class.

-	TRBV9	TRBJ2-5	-	CASSEMGGTGETQYF	TGTGCCAGCAGCGAAATGGGGGGCACGGGGGAGACCCAGTACTTC
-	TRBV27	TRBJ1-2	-	CASSLGSFGREFLWGYTF	TGTGCCAGCAGTTTAGGGTCGTTCGGCAGGGAGTTTTTGTGGGGCTACACCTTC
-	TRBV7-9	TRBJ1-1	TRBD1	CASSPRDRMNTEAFF	TGTGCCAGCAGCCCCCGGGACAGGATGAACACTGAAGCTTTCTTT
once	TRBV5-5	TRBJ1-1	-	CASSLDGGTEAFF	TGTGCCAGCAGCTTGGATGGGGGCACTGAAGCTTTCTTT
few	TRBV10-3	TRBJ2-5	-	CAINQGSGETQYF	TGTGCCATCAATCAGGGGTCGGGAGAGACCCAGTACTTC
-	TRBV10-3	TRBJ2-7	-	CAIRQREFSYEQYF	TGTGCCATCAGACAACGGGAGTTCTCCTACGAGCAGTACTTC
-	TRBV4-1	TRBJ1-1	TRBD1	CASSQEKGAVTEAFF	TGCGCCAGCAGCCAAGAAAAGGGGGCGGTTACTGAAGCTTTCTTT
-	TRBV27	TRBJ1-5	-	CASSLFGNQPQHF	TGTGCCAGCAGTTTATTCGGCAATCAGCCCCAGCATTTT
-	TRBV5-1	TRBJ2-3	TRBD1	CASTRSGQGAEDTQYF	TGCGCCAGCACGAGGTCGGGACAGGGAGCCGAAGATACGCAGTATTTT
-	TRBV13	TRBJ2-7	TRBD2	CASSPTGEGMSGGQYF	TGTGCCAGCAGCCCTACCGGAGAAGGTATGAGCGGGGGGCAGTACTTC
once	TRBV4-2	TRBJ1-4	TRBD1	CASSQNGQGANEKLFF	TGTGCCAGCAGCCAGAATGGACAGGGGGCTAATGAAAAACTGTTTTTT
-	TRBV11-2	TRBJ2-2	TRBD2	CASSSRESDRELFF	TGTGCCAGCAGCTCGCGGGAGTCGGACCGGGAGCTGTTTTTT
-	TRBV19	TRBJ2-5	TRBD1	CASSTGRGKETQYF	TGTGCCAGTAGTACTGGCAGGGGGAAAGAGACCCAGTACTTC
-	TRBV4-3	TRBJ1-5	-	CASSHNWDSNQPQHF	TGCGCCAGCAGCCATAATTGGGACAGCAATCAGCCCCAGCATTTT
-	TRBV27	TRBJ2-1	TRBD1	CATAQGPPPNEQFF	TGTGCCACAGCACAGGGGCCGCCGCCTAATGAGCAGTTCTTC
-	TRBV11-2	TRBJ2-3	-	CASSLVFRSGTDTQYF	TGTGCCAGCAGCTTAGTTTTCCGGTCGGGAACAGATACGCAGTATTTT
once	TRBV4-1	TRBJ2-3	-	CASSHETGADTQYF	TGCGCCAGCAGCCATGAGACGGGAGCAGATACGCAGTATTTT
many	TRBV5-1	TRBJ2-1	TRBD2	CASSLGQKVAGDSYNEQFF	TGCGCCAGCAGCTTGGGTCAGAAGGTTGCGGGGGACTCGTACAATGAGCAGTTCTTC
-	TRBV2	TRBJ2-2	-	CASSASIASRAGELFF	TGTGCCAGCAGTGCATCTATTGCTAGCCGCGCCGGGGAGCTGTTTTTT
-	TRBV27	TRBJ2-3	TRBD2	CASSVAGGADTQYF	TGTGCCAGCAGTGTAGCGGGAGGGGCAGATACGCAGTATTTT
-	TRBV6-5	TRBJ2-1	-	CASSSWDGNEQFF	TGTGCCAGCAGTTCCTGGGACGGGAATGAGCAGTTCTTC
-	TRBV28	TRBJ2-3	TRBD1	CASSFGQVPGDTQYF	TGTGCCAGCAGTTTCGGACAGGTGCCTGGAGATACGCAGTATTTT
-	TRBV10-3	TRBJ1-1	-	CAIISTEGTEAFF	TGTGCCATCATCTCGACAGAGGGCACTGAAGCTTTCTTT
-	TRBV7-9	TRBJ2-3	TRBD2	CASSLGSGGPTDTQYF	TGTGCCAGCAGCTTGGGTAGCGGGGGACCCACAGATACGCAGTATTTT
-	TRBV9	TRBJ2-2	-	CASSVSSGELFF	TGTGCCAGCAGCGTTTCATCCGGGGAGCTGTTTTTT
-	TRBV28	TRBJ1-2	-	CASRKTQGANYGYTF	TGTGCCAGCAGGAAAACGCAGGGTGCTAACTATGGCTACACCTTC
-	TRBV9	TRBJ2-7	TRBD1	CASSVADRYSYEQYF	TGTGCCAGCAGCGTAGCGGACAGGTACTCCTACGAGCAGTACTTC
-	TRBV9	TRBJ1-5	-	CASSVGGGNQPQHF	TGTGCCAGCAGCGTAGGGGGCGGCAATCAGCCCCAGCATTTT
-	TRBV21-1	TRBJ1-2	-	CASSKARGQGPYGYTF	TGTGCCAGCAGCAAAGCGAGAGGACAGGGCCCCTATGGCTACACCTTC
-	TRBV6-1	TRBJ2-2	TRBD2	CASSVGLAGGRLGSGELFF	TGTGCCAGCAGTGTTGGACTAGCGGGAGGAAGGTTAGGTTCCGGGGAGCTGTTTTTT
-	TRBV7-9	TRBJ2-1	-	CASSPRQPYNEQFF	TGTGCCAGCAGCCCGCGACAGCCCTACAATGAGCAGTTCTTC
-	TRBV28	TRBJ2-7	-	CASSTQGGRDEQYF	TGTGCCAGCAGTACCCAGGGGGGTCGGGACGAGCAGTACTTC
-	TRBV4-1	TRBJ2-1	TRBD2	CASSQILTSGKYEQFF	TGCGCCAGCAGCCAAATTCTTACTAGCGGGAAGTATGAGCAGTTCTTC
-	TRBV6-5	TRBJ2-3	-	CASRDSSTDTQYF	TGTGCCAGCAGGGATAGCAGCACAGATACGCAGTATTTT
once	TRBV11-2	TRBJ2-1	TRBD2	CASSRRGVAGGDEQFF	TGTGCCAGCAGTCGCCGGGGGGTAGCGGGAGGGGATGAGCAGTTCTTC
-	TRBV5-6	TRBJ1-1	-	CASTLGPNTEAFF	TGTGCCAGCACCCTTGGGCCAAACACTGAAGCTTTCTTT
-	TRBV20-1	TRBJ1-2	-	CSARVEDGYTF	TGCAGTGCTAGAGTGGAGGATGGCTACACCTTC
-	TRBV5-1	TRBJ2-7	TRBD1	CASSLGFVGTGYVEQYF	TGCGCCAGCAGCTTGGGATTCGTCGGGACAGGTTATGTCGAGCAGTACTTC
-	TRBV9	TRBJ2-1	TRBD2	CASSVYSGSSYNEQFF	TGTGCCAGCAGCGTTTATAGCGGGAGCTCCTACAATGAGCAGTTCTTC
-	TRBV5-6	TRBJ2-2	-	CASSFWGEAGELFF	TGTGCCAGCAGCTTTTGGGGTGAGGCCGGGGAGCTGTTTTTT